The rows below give T cell receptor beta chains drawn from one sample of a study of cytomegalovirus exposure and HLA in healthy donors. Profiling relied on immunoSEQ multiplex PCR, and the TCRdb table lists in-frame clones only, not all of them. Of 150,000 or so clones listed, over 65% are singletons. Sequencing used PBMCs. These receptors came from a man aged 40-55 years in good health and CMV-seropositive. The CDR3 runs from the conserved cysteine through the conserved F or W. The D gene is left open where the match is weak. Only part of the rows carry a size: once, few, many, or a class if the clone is expanded.

>NA|TRBJ1-2|TRBV18|once
CASSPMAGSPLGF
TGTGCCAGCTCACCAATGGCAGGATCCCCCTTAGGCTTC
>NA|TRBJ2-5|TRBV7-9|few
CASARGQGSGETQYF
TGTGCCAGCGCGAGGGGGCAGGGCAGCGGGGAGACCCAGTACTTC
>NA|TRBJ2-1|TRBV5-6|NA
CASSPSLDNEQFF
TGTGCCAGCAGCCCGTCATTAGACAATGAGCAGTTCTTC
>TRBD1|TRBJ1-5|TRBV18|NA
CASSPNGQGDQPQHF
TGTGCCAGCTCACCGAACGGACAGGGCGATCAGCCCCAGCATTTT
>TRBD1|TRBJ2-7|TRBV7-8|NA
CASSLRAGTGTYEQYF
TGTGCCAGCAGCCTGAGAGCCGGGACAGGGACCTACGAGCAGTACTTC
>NA|TRBJ2-2|TRBV9|NA
CASSPQEGTGELFF
TGTGCCAGCAGCCCCCAAGAGGGAACCGGGGAGCTGTTTTTT
>TRBD2|TRBJ2-5|TRBV18|NA
CASSQNSGREETQYF
TGTGCCAGCTCACAAAATAGCGGGCGGGAAGAGACCCAGTACTTC
>NA|TRBJ1-1|TRBV19|once
CASSITGHKNTEAFF
TGTGCCAGTAGTATAACTGGACACAAGAACACTGAAGCTTTCTTT
>NA|TRBJ1-2|TRBV4-1|NA
CASSPTQGGYGYTF
TGCGCCAGCAGCCCGACACAGGGTGGCTATGGCTACACCTTC
>TRBD1|TRBJ2-7|TRBV7-9|few
CASSLPTSVDRVF
TGTGCCAGCAGCTTACCCACCTCCGTGGACAGGGTCTTC
>NA|TRBJ2-1|TRBV11-2|NA
CASTFVNEQFF
TGTGCCAGCACCTTCGTAAATGAGCAGTTCTTC
>NA|TRBJ2-3|TRBV30|NA
CAWTETDTQYF
TGTGCCTGGACAGAAACAGATACGCAGTATTTT
>TRBD1|TRBJ2-7|TRBV9|few
CASSKSGGLGLSEQYF
TGTGCCAGCAGCAAATCAGGGGGTCTGGGGTTGTCCGAGCAGTACTTC
>TRBD2|TRBJ2-3|TRBV29-1|few
CSVEDRVLAGTDTQYF
TGCAGCGTTGAAGATCGGGTGCTAGCGGGCACAGATACGCAGTATTTT
>TRBD1|TRBJ2-5|TRBV6-5|NA
CAAGLDRVETQYF
TGTGCCGCAGGTTTGGACAGGGTAGAGACCCAGTACTTC
>TRBD1|TRBJ1-1|TRBV19|NA
CASSLAEDRSWNTEAFF
TGTGCCAGTAGTTTAGCGGAGGACAGGTCGTGGAACACTGAAGCTTTCTTT
>NA|TRBJ2-3|TRBV4-2|NA
CASSQDQQPHDTQYF
TGTGCCAGCAGCCAAGATCAACAGCCTCACGATACGCAGTATTTT
>TRBD1|TRBJ2-7|TRBV28|NA
CASISRGQGAYEQYF
TGTGCCAGCATCTCTCGGGGGCAGGGGGCTTACGAGCAGTACTTC
>NA|TRBJ2-2|TRBV2|NA
CASREVGTGELFF
TGTGCCAGCAGAGAGGTGGGCACCGGGGAGCTGTTTTTT
>TRBD1|TRBJ1-5|TRBV6-1|NA
CASSDAGQSNQPQHF
TGTGCCAGCAGTGACGCGGGACAGTCAAATCAGCCCCAGCATTTT
>TRBD2|TRBJ2-7|TRBV7-2|NA
CASSREGSLGSYEQYF
TGTGCCAGCAGCCGGGAGGGCTCGTTGGGCTCCTACGAGCAGTACTTC
>TRBD2|TRBJ2-7|TRBV28|NA
CASKGLAGIYEQYF
TGTGCCAGCAAAGGGCTAGCGGGAATCTACGAGCAGTACTTC
>NA|TRBJ1-1|TRBV30|NA
CAWSPGTPFEAFF
TGTGCCTGGAGTCCCGGGACACCTTTTGAAGCTTTCTTT
>TRBD1|TRBJ1-2|TRBV2|NA
CASSLRQGYGYTF
TGTGCCAGCAGTTTAAGACAGGGTTATGGCTACACCTTC
>TRBD1|TRBJ2-3|TRBV4-2|NA
CASSQVMGQGLNTQYF
TGTGCCAGCAGCCAAGTCATGGGACAGGGGTTGAATACGCAGTATTTT
>TRBD1|TRBJ2-5|TRBV29-1|NA
CSGRTGEETQYF
TGCAGCGGGAGGACAGGGGAAGAGACCCAGTACTTC
>NA|TRBJ2-7|TRBV15|NA
CATSNNYEQYF
TGTGCCACCAGCAACAACTACGAGCAGTACTTC
>NA|TRBJ2-1|TRBV28|NA
CALRGGGYNEQFF
TGTGCCCTTAGGGGGGGCGGATACAATGAGCAGTTCTTC
>TRBD2|TRBJ2-1|TRBV29-1|NA
CSVVAGVYNEQFF
TGCAGCGTTGTAGCGGGAGTGTACAATGAGCAGTTCTTC
>NA|TRBJ1-4|TRBV29-1|NA
CSADGGNGEKLFF
TGCAGCGCCGATGGGGGGAACGGCGAAAAACTGTTTTTT
>TRBD2|TRBJ2-4|TRBV7-2|NA
CASSLLAGSKNIQYF
TGTGCCAGCAGCTTACTAGCGGGATCCAAAAACATTCAGTACTTC
>TRBD2|TRBJ2-3|TRBV4-1|NA
CASSQDILAGAGADTQYF
TGCGCCAGCAGCCAAGATATACTAGCGGGAGCGGGGGCAGATACGCAGTATTTT
>TRBD1|TRBJ1-2|TRBV19|NA
CASSSWSTPGTANYGYTF
TGTGCCAGTAGTAGCTGGAGCACTCCAGGGACAGCTAACTATGGCTACACCTTC
>TRBD1|TRBJ2-5|TRBV28|NA
CASSRQGTGQETQYF
TGTGCCAGCAGTCGCCAAGGGACAGGCCAAGAGACCCAGTACTTC
>NA|TRBJ2-3|TRBV7-8|once
CASSLDSGFTDTQYF
TGTGCCAGCAGCTTAGATTCAGGTTTCACAGATACGCAGTATTTT
>NA|TRBJ2-7|TRBV19|NA
CASSMGSRYEQYF
TGTGCCAGTAGTATGGGCAGCCGGTACGAGCAGTACTTC
>NA|TRBJ2-7|TRBV18|few
CASSPPMDGRGEQYF
TGTGCCAGCTCACCACCTATGGACGGCAGAGGGGAGCAGTACTTC
>NA|TRBJ2-2|TRBV29-1|NA
CSVGQGGYTGELFF
TGCAGCGTTGGGCAGGGAGGCTACACCGGGGAGCTGTTTTTT
>TRBD1|TRBJ2-6|TRBV29-1|NA
CSVVGQATSGANVLTF
TGCAGCGTTGTGGGACAGGCGACATCCGGGGCCAACGTCCTGACTTTC
>NA|TRBJ2-3|TRBV7-2|NA
CASSSRQGTDTQYF
TGTGCCAGCAGCTCTCGACAGGGCACAGATACGCAGTATTTT
>TRBD2|TRBJ2-6|TRBV7-6|NA
CASSVGTSGSTAGANVLTF
TGTGCCAGCAGCGTCGGGACTAGCGGGAGTACCGCTGGGGCCAACGTCCTGACTTTC
>NA|TRBJ1-1|TRBV11-2|NA
CASSLQYSEAFF
TGTGCCAGCAGCCTGCAGTATTCTGAAGCTTTCTTT
>TRBD1|TRBJ2-1|TRBV19|NA
CASSILGQGASNEQFF
TGTGCCAGTAGTATCCTGGGACAGGGGGCTAGCAATGAGCAGTTCTTC
>TRBD2|TRBJ2-7|TRBV28|NA
CASSLASGAYEQYF
TGTGCCAGCAGTTTGGCTAGCGGGGCATACGAGCAGTACTTC
>NA|TRBJ2-1|TRBV5-1|NA
CASSRGSYNEQFF
TGCGCCAGCAGCCGGGGATCCTACAATGAGCAGTTCTTC
>NA|TRBJ1-5|TRBV6-6|NA
CASSRSTGSNQPQHF
TGTGCCAGCAGCCGTAGCACAGGTAGCAATCAGCCCCAGCATTTT
>TRBD2|TRBJ2-1|TRBV2|once
CASRPNGAGANEQFF
TGTGCCAGCAGGCCCAACGGAGCGGGAGCGAATGAGCAGTTCTTC
>NA|TRBJ2-5|TRBV6-5|NA
CASSDQREQYF
TGTGCCAGCAGTGACCAGAGGGAGCAGTACTTC
>TRBD2|TRBJ2-2|TRBV4-1|once
CASSFRTSVDSNTGELFF
TGCGCCAGCAGCTTCAGGACTAGCGTAGATTCGAACACCGGGGAGCTGTTTTTT
>TRBD2|TRBJ2-1|TRBV28|NA
CASLGGSNEQFF
TGTGCCAGTCTGGGCGGGAGCAATGAGCAGTTCTTC
>NA|TRBJ1-1|TRBV11-2|once
CASSLQGTEAFF
TGTGCCAGCAGCCTTCAGGGCACTGAAGCTTTCTTT
>TRBD2|TRBJ2-7|TRBV15|NA
CATSRSSGSYEQYF
TGTGCCACCAGCAGGTCTAGCGGGAGCTACGAGCAGTACTTC
>NA|TRBJ2-6|TRBV5-1|NA
CASSYDRVGRSGANVLTF
TGCGCCAGCAGCTATGACCGGGTGGGTAGGTCTGGGGCCAACGTCCTGACTTTC